The 16 T cell receptor beta chains below all came from one sample that was sequenced in a study of shared T cell receptors in the human thymus. TCRdb's copy holds only in-frame clones and misses some; the assay was immunoSEQ multiplex PCR. The sample carries approximately 490,000 clones, about 84% recorded once. The sample was also reused in another study, on human thymus T cells.

What was sequenced was thymocytes. These receptors were taken from a boy younger than two with a congenital heart defect.

The chain recombines TRBV5-4 with TRBJ2-3; 12 nucleotides line up with TRBD2. Unmatched junction bases numbered 12, after V lost 4 bases and J lost 0 bases. This CDR3 spans 19 amino acids. Germline CDR1 and CDR2: SGHNT and YYREEE (reference sequence). Here the CDR3 DNA reads TGTGCCAGCAGCGACCCTCTAGCGGGGGGGGGTACTAGCACAGATACGCAGTATTTT. Amino acid sequence: CASSDPLAGGGTSTDTQYF.

This chain joins TRBV6-5 and TRBJ2-7, with a weak D call TRBD2 (5 bases). V was trimmed by 4 bases and J by 1 base, leaving 11 bases between them. CDR3 length equals 14 residues. Germline assignment: CDR1 MNHEY and CDR2 SVGAGI. The CDR3 loop reads CASSFSDCSYEQYF. CDR3 sequence (DNA): TGTGCCAGCAGTTTCTCGGACTGTTCCTACGAGCAGTACTTC.

The V and J genes are TRBV6-7 and TRBJ2-3, with TRBD2 matching 8 bases. TRBV6-7 is labeled an ORF, and its function is uncertain. The CDR3 runs to 19 residues. The ends lost 4 bases at V and 1 base at J; junction bases unmatched: 16. The CDR3 is CASSFRSSGRSRRTDTQYF. In nucleotides, the CDR3 is TGTGCCAGCAGTTTTCGATCCAGCGGGAGAAGTCGACGCACAGATACGCAGTATTTT.

V is TRBV19 and J is TRBJ2-2, with TRBD1 identical over 7 bases. CDR1 and CDR2 (germline): LNHDA, SQIVND (reference sequence). The length of the CDR3 is 18 residues. J gave up 2 bases and V 7 bases, and 16 bases lay outside the gene matches. CDR3 nucleotides: TGTGCCAGTACCAACCGAACAGGGGAAGGCGCCAACACCGGGGAGCTGTTTTTT. Translated: CASTNRTGEGANTGELFF.

The chain couples TRBV7-9 to TRBJ1-2; D ambiguous. Trimming left V 5 bases short and J 2 bases short, with 9 bases between. The CDR3 sequence is 13 residues long. Germline V gives CDR1 SEHNR, CDR2 FQNEAQ (reference sequence). As DNA, the CDR3 is TGTGCCAGCAGCCCCCCGGGGAACTATGGCTACACCTTC. Protein product: CASSPPGNYGYTF.

The table lists this clone with a few counts. The rearrangement links TRBV11-2 to TRBJ2-7; 14 positions match TRBD2. Looked up from germline, CDR1 is SGHAT and CDR2 is FQNNGV. V shed 4 bases and J 2 bases; nucleotides not matched to a gene: 10. The CDR3 is made up of 18 amino acids. The CDR3: CASSYGTSGSGGAYEQYF. CDR3 sequence (DNA): TGTGCCAGCAGCTACGGGACTAGCGGGAGCGGGGGTGCCTACGAGCAGTACTTC.

V gene TRBV27 combines with J gene TRBJ1-4, with a possible D match to TRBD1 (5 bases). Germline-derived CDR1 and CDR2 are MNHEY and SMNVEV (reference sequence). CDR3 size: 16 residues. Trimming took 2 bases from V and 8 from J, leaving 18 bases between them. The CDR3: CASSLGIGGFGEKLFF. The CDR3 DNA follows: TGTGCCAGCAGTTTAGGCATTGGGGGGTTCGGCGAAAAACTGTTTTTT.

The rearrangement joins TRBV6-5 to TRBJ2-7, with D perhaps TRBD1 (6 bases). V lost 5 bases, J lost 3 bases, and 14 bases lay in between. The CDR3 extends over 14 amino acids. Germline CDR1 and CDR2: MNHEY and SVGAGI. The DNA for the CDR3 is TGTGCCAGCAGTGACTACAGGGAGAACTACGAGCAGTACTTC. It yields the protein CASSDYRENYEQYF.

The rearrangement uses TRBV5-1 and TRBJ2-3, with 11 bases matching TRBD2. The CDR3 runs 16 residues. Germline V gene data show CDR1 as SGHRS and CDR2 as YFSETQ. J gave up 4 bases and V 0 bases, and 4 bases lay outside the gene matches. In DNA form, the CDR3 reads TGCGCCAGCAGCTTGGCCCTTAGCGGGAGGGCAGATACGCAGTATTTT. It codes for CASSLALSGRADTQYF.

This chain connects TRBV4-3 to TRBJ2-7, with D perhaps TRBD1 (5 bases). The length of the CDR3 is 16 residues. Trimming took 2 bases from V and 2 from J, leaving 16 bases between them. CDR1 and CDR2 from the germline V gene are LGHNA and YSLEER. CDR3 residues: CASSQLRQGGAYEQYF. The CDR3 coding sequence is TGCGCCAGCAGCCAACTCAGGCAGGGTGGAGCCTACGAGCAGTACTTC.

This chain joins TRBV6-1 and TRBJ1-2; the D is unclear. The CDR3 runs 14 residues. Trimming took 2 bases from V and 6 from J, leaving 13 bases between them. Germline lookup yields CDR1 MNHNS and CDR2 SASEGT. CDR3 sequence reads: CASSEPGGLDGYTF. In DNA form, the CDR3 reads TGTGCCAGCAGTGAACCGGGAGGGCTAGATGGCTACACCTTC.

J is TRBJ2-7 and V is TRBV7-2; TRBD1 aligns across 7 bases. Germline CDR1 SGHTA, CDR2 FQGNSA. Trimming removed 6 bases from V and 5 bases from J; junction bases left unmatched: 4. This CDR3 has 12 residues. Here the CDR3 reads CASRKQGHEQYF. The CDR3 DNA reads as TGTGCCAGCAGGAAACAGGGGCACGAGCAGTACTTC.

This chain links TRBV29-1 with TRBJ2-3; perhaps TRBD1 as D (5 bases). This CDR3 has 18 residues. V was cut by 0 bases and J by 6 bases, with 25 bases left in between. Germline V CDR1 and CDR2: SQVTM, ANQGSEA. The CDR3 region has the DNA TGCAGCGTTGAAGATCAGCCCCCTGCAGGGATAAAGGGGGATACGCAGTATTTT. Its translation is CSVEDQPPAGIKGDTQYF.

This chain connects TRBV5-4 to TRBJ2-7, with 7 bases aligning to TRBD2. This CDR3 region has 16 residues. The ends lost 2 bases at V and 1 base at J; junction bases unmatched: 9. CDR1 and CDR2 (germline): SGHNT, YYREEE (reference sequence). The CDR3 nucleotides are TGTGCCAGCAGCTTTAGGCCGGGACTACGATCCTACGAGCAGTACTTC. Translated, it gives CASSFRPGLRSYEQYF.

V and J are TRBV27 and TRBJ2-7; 7 bases line up with TRBD1. V was pared by 5 bases and J by 3 bases, with 4 bases of the junction left unmatched. CDR1 is MNHEY, CDR2 SMNVEV, per germline (reference sequence). CDR3 size: 13 residues. CDR3 sequence (DNA): TGTGCCAGCAGTCCCGACAGGGACTACGAGCAGTACTTC. Translating it yields CASSPDRDYEQYF.

As to this clone: The conserved closing phenylalanine or tryptophan is absent in this CDR3, likely reflecting a read error. CDR3: CASSLSLAATYEQYL. Here the CDR3 DNA reads TGTGCCAGCAGTTTAAGTCTAGCAGCTACCTACGAGCAGTACCTC. This sequence joins TRBV27 and TRBJ2-7; D might be TRBD2 (5 bases). The V end lost 2 bases, the J end lost 2 bases, and 13 bases lay between the germline ends. Germline assignment: CDR1 MNHEY and CDR2 SMNVEV (reference sequence). This CDR3 has 15 amino acids.